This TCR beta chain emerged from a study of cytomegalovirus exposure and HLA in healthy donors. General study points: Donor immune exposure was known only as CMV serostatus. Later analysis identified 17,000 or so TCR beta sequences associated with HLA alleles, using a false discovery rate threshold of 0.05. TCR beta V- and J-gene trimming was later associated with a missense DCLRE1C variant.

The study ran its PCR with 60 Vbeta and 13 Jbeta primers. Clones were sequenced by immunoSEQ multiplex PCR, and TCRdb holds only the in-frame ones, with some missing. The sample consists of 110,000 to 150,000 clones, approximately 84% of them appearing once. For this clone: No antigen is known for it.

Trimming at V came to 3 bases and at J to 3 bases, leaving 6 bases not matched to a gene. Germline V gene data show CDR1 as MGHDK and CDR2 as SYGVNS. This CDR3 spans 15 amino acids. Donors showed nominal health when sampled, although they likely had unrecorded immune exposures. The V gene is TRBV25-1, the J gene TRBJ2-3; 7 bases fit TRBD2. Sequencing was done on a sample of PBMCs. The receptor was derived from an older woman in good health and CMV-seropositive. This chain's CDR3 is CASSEPGLETDTQYF. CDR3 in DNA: TGTGCCAGCAGTGAGCCCGGACTAGAAACAGATACGCAGTATTTT.